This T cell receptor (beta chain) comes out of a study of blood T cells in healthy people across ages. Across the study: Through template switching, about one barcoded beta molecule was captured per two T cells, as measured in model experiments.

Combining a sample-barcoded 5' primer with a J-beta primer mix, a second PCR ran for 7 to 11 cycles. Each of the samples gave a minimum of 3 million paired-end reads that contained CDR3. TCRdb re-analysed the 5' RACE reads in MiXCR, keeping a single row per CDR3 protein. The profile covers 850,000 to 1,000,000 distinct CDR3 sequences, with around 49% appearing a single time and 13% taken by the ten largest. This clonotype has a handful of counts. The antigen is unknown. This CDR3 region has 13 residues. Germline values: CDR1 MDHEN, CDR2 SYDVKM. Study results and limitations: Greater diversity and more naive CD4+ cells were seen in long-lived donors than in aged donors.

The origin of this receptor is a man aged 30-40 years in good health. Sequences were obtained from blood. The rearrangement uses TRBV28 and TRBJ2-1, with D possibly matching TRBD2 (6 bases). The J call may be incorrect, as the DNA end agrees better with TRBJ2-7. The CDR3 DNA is TGTGCCGGAGAGCGGGCCAACAGTAATGAGCAGTACTTC. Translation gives CAGERANSNEQYF.